These 27 T cell receptor beta chains were all obtained from the same sample, sequenced in a study of cytomegalovirus exposure and HLA in healthy donors. Primers included in the PCR were 60 Vbeta and 13 Jbeta primers. Profiled with immunoSEQ multiplex PCR; TCRdb holds only in-frame clones, not every one. The data contain 83,000 or so clones, roughly 80% of them singletons. Sequences were obtained from PBMCs. These TCRs come from a man aged 25 to 45 in good health and CMV-seropositive.

This clone has only one observation. The V call is TRBV5-1, the J call TRBJ1-2, with a weak D call TRBD1 (5 bases). Trimming left V 0 bases short and J 6 bases short, with 9 bases between. The germline V gene encodes CDR1 SGHRS and CDR2 YFSETQ. The CDR3 contains 13 residues. Here the CDR3 reads CASSLEGSHGYTF. For the CDR3, the DNA is TGCGCCAGCAGCTTGGAGGGGTCGCATGGCTACACCTTC.

On this clone itself: Additional DNA sequences in this sample encode the identical CDR3. This rearrangement joins TRBV6-1 to TRBJ1-1; the D gene is possibly TRBD1 (5 bases). Germline V gene lookup returns CDR1 MNHNS and CDR2 SASEGT. This CDR3 spans 17 amino acids. Trimming left V 1 base short and J 3 bases short, with 18 bases between. CDR3 DNA: TGTGCCAGCAGTGAAGAAGGAATTGGACATACGGACACTGAAGCTTTCTTT. Its translation: CASSEEGIGHTDTEAFF.

The rearrangement uses TRBV2 and TRBJ2-2; D is undetermined. V was clipped by 6 bases and J by 0 bases, with 14 bases between them. Germline lookup yields CDR1 SNHLY and CDR2 FYNNEI. CDR3 length equals 16 residues. DNA of the CDR3: TGTGCCAGCAGGGGTGGTCGGCTAGCGAACACCGGGGAGCTGTTTTTT. The encoded protein is CASRGGRLANTGELFF. The full variable domain, in which reference TRBV2 and TRBJ2-2 provide the parts outside the CDR3, is EPEVTQTPSHQVTQMGQEVILRCVPISNHLYFYWYRQILGQKVEFLVSFYNNEISEKSEIFDDQFSVERPDGSNFTLKIRSTKLEDSAMYFCASRGGRLANTGELFFGEGSRLTVL.

The chain uses TRBV9 and TRBJ1-1; 8 bases align to TRBD1. The CDR3 is made up of 12 amino acids. V lost 2 bases to trimming and J lost 10 bases; unmatched junction nucleotides: 4. Germline loops: CDR1 SGDLS, CDR2 YYNGEE. The CDR3 DNA sequence: TGTGCCAGCAGCGTGGGACAGGAAGGAGCTTTCTTT. It specifies CASSVGQEGAFF.

The chain has TRBV19 and TRBJ1-1, with D perhaps TRBD1 (5 bases). Trimming took off 6 bases at V and 1 base at J, with 15 bases between the two ends. This CDR3 contains 15 residues. Per the germline V gene, CDR1 is LNHDA and CDR2 is SQIVND (reference sequence). CDR3 in amino acids: CASSLHWGENTEAFF. For the CDR3, the DNA is TGTGCCAGTAGCCTTCATTGGGGGGAGAACACTGAAGCTTTCTTT.

The chain has TRBV7-2 and TRBJ1-6, with 8 bases fitting TRBD1. The CDR3 extends over 17 amino acids. After removal of 2 bases from V and 8 bases from J, the junction contained 11 bases not matched to a gene. Germline loops: CDR1 SGHTA, CDR2 FQGNSA. The CDR3 DNA reads TGTGCCAGCAGCTTACCCCCCAACAGGGGGTGGGATTCACCCCTCCACTTT. Residues: CASSLPPNRGWDSPLHF. Using reference TRBV7-2 and TRBJ1-6 for the parts outside the CDR3, the full variable domain is GAGVSQSPSNKVTEKGKDVELRCDPISGHTALYWYRQSLGQGLEFLIYFQGNSAPDKSGLPSDRFSAERTGGSVSTLTIQRTQQEDSAVYLCASSLPPNRGWDSPLHFGNGTRLTVT.

This chain uses TRBV7-2 with TRBJ2-2, with TRBD1 matching over 10 bases. Germline trimming cut 1 base from V and 7 bases from J; bases unmatched to any gene: 12. Germline assignment: CDR1 SGHTA and CDR2 FQGNSA. CDR3 length: 18 residues. CDR3 DNA sequence: TGTGCCAGCAGCTTAGTTCCCGGACAGGGGGGTTATGGCGGGGAGCTGTTTTTT. Amino acids: CASSLVPGQGGYGGELFF. Combining the CDR3 with reference TRBV7-2 and TRBJ2-2 gives the whole variable domain GAGVSQSPSNKVTEKGKDVELRCDPISGHTALYWYRQSLGQGLEFLIYFQGNSAPDKSGLPSDRFSAERTGGSVSTLTIQRTQQEDSAVYLCASSLVPGQGGYGGELFFGEGSRLTVL.

This clone appeared a single time. Compared with germline, one end of the junction differs, possibly owing to a read error. The chain has TRBV7-9 and TRBJ1-1; possibly TRBD1 for D (5 bases). Looked up from germline, CDR1 is SEHNR and CDR2 is FQNEAQ (reference sequence). This CDR3 is 15 amino acids long. The CDR3 nucleotides are TGTTCCAGCAGCTTAGTTGTAGGGGTGAACACTGAAGCTTTCTTT. This codes for CSSSLVVGVNTEAFF.

This clone was observed a handful of times. The V and J genes are TRBV13 and TRBJ2-7; 8 bases align to TRBD1. The CDR3 runs to 12 residues. Germline values: CDR1 PRHDT, CDR2 FYEKMQ (reference sequence). V shed 5 bases, J shed 8 bases, and the junction held 5 bases outside the gene matches. CDR3 nucleotides: TGTGCCAGCAGCACCGACAGGGGCAAGCAGTACTTC. This translates into CASSTDRGKQYF.

V usage is TRBV6-5 and J usage is TRBJ1-3, with unresolved D. This CDR3 contains 15 residues. Trimming took off 6 bases at V and 0 bases at J, with 12 bases between the two ends. The V gene's germline CDR1 is MNHEY and CDR2 SVGAGI. CDR3: CASSPVRSSGNTIYF. In DNA form, the CDR3 reads TGTGCCAGCAGCCCGGTCCGGAGCTCTGGAAACACCATATATTTT.

The V gene is TRBV28, the J gene TRBJ1-2, with D uncertain. V dropped 6 bases and J dropped 2 bases, with 13 bases sitting between them. CDR1 is MDHEN, CDR2 SYDVKM, per germline. CDR3 size: 14 residues. The CDR3, as DNA: TGTGCCAGCAGCAGAACAGTCGCAAACTATGGCTACACCTTC. This encodes CASSRTVANYGYTF.

The CDR3 region has the DNA TGTGCCAGCAGTTACTCGAGAGGGGGCGCCTACGAGCAGTACTTC. Protein product: CASSYSRGGAYEQYF. The chain couples TRBV6-5 to TRBJ2-5; 7 nucleotides align to TRBD1. The J call may be faulty, since TRBJ2-7 better matches the DNA end. From germline, CDR1 is MNHEY and CDR2 SVGAGI. The CDR3 contains 15 residues.

The chain uses TRBV2 and TRBJ1-6; D might be TRBD1 (5 bases). Between the trimmed V and J ends, which lost 6 bases and 7 bases, there was a span of 13 bases. Germline V gene lookup returns CDR1 SNHLY and CDR2 FYNNEI. This CDR3 is 14 amino acids long. The CDR3 DNA is TGTGCCAGCAGAATGGGGACTGACAATTCACCCCTCCACTTT. Translated: CASRMGTDNSPLHF. Using reference TRBV2 and TRBJ1-6 for the parts outside the CDR3, the full variable domain is EPEVTQTPSHQVTQMGQEVILRCVPISNHLYFYWYRQILGQKVEFLVSFYNNEISEKSEIFDDQFSVERPDGSNFTLKIRSTKLEDSAMYFCASRMGTDNSPLHFGNGTRLTVT.

The V call is TRBV7-3, the J call TRBJ1-1; D possibly corresponds to TRBD1 (5 bases). The germline gives CDR1 SGHTA, CDR2 FQGTGA. The CDR3 has 13 residues. V shed 4 bases and J shed 1 base, with 7 bases lying between them. CDR3 protein: CASSSQGNTEAFF. CDR3 coding DNA: TGTGCCAGCAGCTCGCAGGGGAACACTGAAGCTTTCTTT.

V gene TRBV27 combines with J gene TRBJ2-1, with 14 nucleotides matching TRBD2. Germline values: CDR1 MNHEY, CDR2 SMNVEV (reference sequence). Unmatched junction bases numbered 2, after V lost 5 bases and J lost 2 bases. The CDR3 sequence is 16 residues long. The CDR3 DNA follows: TGTGCCAGCAGTACGGGACTAGCGGGGGCCTACAATGAGCAGTTCTTC. It yields the protein CASSTGLAGAYNEQFF.

This chain uses TRBV4-2 with TRBJ2-7; a weak D match, TRBD2 (6 bases). The CDR3 extends over 18 amino acids. Germline-derived CDR1 and CDR2 are LGHNA and YNFKEQ. Between the trimmed V and J ends, which lost 0 bases and 0 bases, there was a span of 18 bases. DNA of the CDR3: TGTGCCAGCAGCCAAGATCTTCTAGCGTCGCACATCTCCTACGAGCAGTACTTC. It encodes CASSQDLLASHISYEQYF.

The chain employs TRBV11-2 and TRBJ1-3; D not certain. Germline V lookup: CDR1 SGHAT, CDR2 FQNNGV. This CDR3 has 14 residues. V lost 5 bases and J 0 bases, leaving 8 bases between the germline ends. The CDR3 coding sequence is TGTGCCAGCAGCGGTCGAGACTCTGGAAACACCATATATTTT. Its protein product is CASSGRDSGNTIYF.

V and J are TRBV11-2 and TRBJ1-1, with TRBD1 matching over 8 bases. Germline V lookup: CDR1 SGHAT, CDR2 FQNNGV. The CDR3 runs to 13 residues. The J segment lost 10 bases and the V segment lost 5 bases, leaving 9 bases of the junction unmatched. CDR3 loop: CASSASRGRGAFF. The CDR3 DNA is TGTGCCAGCAGCGCAAGCAGGGGGCGCGGAGCTTTCTTT.

The chain employs TRBV6-5 and TRBJ1-6; possibly TRBD1 for D (6 bases). This CDR3 is 16 amino acids long. CDR1 and CDR2 (germline): MNHEY, SVGAGI. Trimming took off 0 bases at V and 10 bases at J, with 16 bases between the two ends. The CDR3, as DNA: TGTGCCAGCAGTTACTCGAGGTGGGGACAAGGCTCACCCCTCCACTTT. As protein: CASSYSRWGQGSPLHF.

The chain carries TRBV11-1 and TRBJ2-3; a weak D match, TRBD2 (6 bases). The CDR3 consists of 17 residues. Germline assignment: CDR1 SGHAT and CDR2 FQDESV (reference sequence). V lost 3 bases to trimming and J lost 0 bases, with 16 bases between them. The DNA for the CDR3 is TGTGCCAGCAGCTTTGGGGGTACGGGGAGGAGCACAGATACGCAGTATTTT. Its translation: CASSFGGTGRSTDTQYF.

V and J are TRBV7-8 and TRBJ2-7, with 10 bases that match TRBD1. Per germline, CDR1 SGHVS and CDR2 FQNEAQ. Losses at the gene ends were 5 bases for V and 6 bases for J; bases not matched to a gene: 7. CDR3 length equals 14 residues. CDR3 in DNA: TGTGCCAGCAGCAAGCGACAGGGGGCGAGCGAGCAGTACTTC. This translates into CASSKRQGASEQYF. The whole variable domain, filled in from reference TRBV7-8 and TRBJ2-7, reads GAGVSQSPRYKVAKRGQDVALRCDPISGHVSLFWYQQALGQGPEFLTYFQNEAQLDKSGLPSDRFFAERPEGSVSTLKIQRTQQEDSAVYLCASSKRQGASEQYFGPGTRLTVT.

The CDR3 loop is CASSSNSGDTQYF. For the CDR3, the DNA is TGTGCCAGCAGTTCCAACAGCGGAGATACGCAGTATTTT. V and J are TRBV28 and TRBJ2-3; weak D call: TRBD2 (5 bases). V lost 4 bases and J 5 bases, leaving 10 bases between the germline ends. The CDR3 runs 13 residues. Germline CDR1 reads MDHEN; CDR2 reads SYDVKM. Combining the CDR3 with reference TRBV28 and TRBJ2-3 gives the whole variable domain DVKVTQSSRYLVKRTGEKVFLECVQDMDHENMFWYRQDPGLGLRLIYFSYDVKMKEKGDIPEGYSVSREKKERFSLILESASTNQTSMYLCASSSNSGDTQYFGPGTRLTVL.

The chain combines TRBV12-5 with TRBJ2-7, with 10 bases identical to TRBD2. Trimming at V came to 3 bases and at J to 4 bases, leaving 12 bases not matched to a gene. The CDR3 spans 17 residues. Germline CDR1 and CDR2: LGHNT and FRNRAP. CDR3 bases: TGTGCTAGTGGTTTTCCCCCCTCCTTTAGCGGGGGGTACGAGCAGTACTTC. Translated: CASGFPPSFSGGYEQYF.

This chain joins TRBV16 and TRBJ1-4; D is perhaps TRBD1 (5 bases). This CDR3 region has 17 residues. Germline values: CDR1 KGHSY, CDR2 FQNENV. The V end was cut by 0 bases, the J end by 6 bases, with 17 bases between. The CDR3 nucleotides read TGTGCCAGCAGCCAATCTTTGGTGGCAGGGAGGCATGAAAAACTGTTTTTT. It specifies CASSQSLVAGRHEKLFF.

This chain uses TRBV2 with TRBJ2-1, with D maybe TRBD1 (6 bases). Germline-derived CDR1 and CDR2 are SNHLY and FYNNEI. Trimming cost V 8 bases and J 3 bases, with 23 bases left between them. The CDR3 totals 17 residues. The CDR3 region has the DNA TGTGCCAGCGGCGTTCGGACAGACGCCTACCTCTACAATGAGCAGTTCTTC. It specifies CASGVRTDAYLYNEQFF.

V is TRBV4-1 and J is TRBJ2-5; 9 bases agree with TRBD2. The V gene's germline CDR1 is MGHRA and CDR2 YSYEKL. This CDR3 comprises 16 residues. Losses at the gene ends were 4 bases for V and 1 base for J; bases not matched to a gene: 7. This CDR3 reads CASSLSSGAGQETQYF. The CDR3 bases are TGCGCCAGCAGCCTATCTAGCGGGGCGGGCCAAGAGACCCAGTACTTC.

The chain combines TRBV5-4 with TRBJ2-5; TRBD2 agrees at 14 bases. This CDR3 comprises 17 residues. CDR1 and CDR2 (germline): SGHNT, YYREEE (reference sequence). J was trimmed by 1 base and V by 4 bases; bases with no gene match: 6. As DNA, the CDR3 is TGTGCCAGCAGCCTACGACTAGCGGGGGGGCCCCAAGAGACCCAGTACTTC. Translated: CASSLRLAGGPQETQYF.